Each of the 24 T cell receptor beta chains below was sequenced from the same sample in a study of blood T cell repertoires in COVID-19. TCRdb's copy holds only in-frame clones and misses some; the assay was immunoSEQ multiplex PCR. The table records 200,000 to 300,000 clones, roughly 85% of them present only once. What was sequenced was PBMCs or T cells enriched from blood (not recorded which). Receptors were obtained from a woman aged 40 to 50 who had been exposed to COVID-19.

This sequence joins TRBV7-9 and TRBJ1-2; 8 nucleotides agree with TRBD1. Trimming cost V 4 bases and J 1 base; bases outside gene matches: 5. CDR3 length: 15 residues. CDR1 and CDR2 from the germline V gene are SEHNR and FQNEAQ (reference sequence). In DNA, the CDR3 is TGTGCCAGCAGCTATACAGGGGGGGTTAACTATGGCTACACCTTC. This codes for CASSYTGGVNYGYTF.

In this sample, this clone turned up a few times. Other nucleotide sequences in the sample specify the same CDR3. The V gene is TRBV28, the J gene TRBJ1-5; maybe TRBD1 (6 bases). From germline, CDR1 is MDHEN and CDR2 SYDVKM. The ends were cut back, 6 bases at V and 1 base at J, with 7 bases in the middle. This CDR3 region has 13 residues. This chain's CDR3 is CASRGASNQPQHF. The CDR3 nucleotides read TGTGCCAGCAGGGGGGCAAGCAATCAGCCCCAGCATTTT.

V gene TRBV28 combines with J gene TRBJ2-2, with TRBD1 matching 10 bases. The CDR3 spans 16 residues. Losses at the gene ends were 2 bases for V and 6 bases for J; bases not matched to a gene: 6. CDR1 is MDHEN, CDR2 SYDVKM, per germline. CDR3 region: CASSLGDRGSAGELFF. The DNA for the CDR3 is TGTGCCAGCAGTTTAGGGGACAGGGGCAGCGCCGGGGAGCTGTTTTTT.

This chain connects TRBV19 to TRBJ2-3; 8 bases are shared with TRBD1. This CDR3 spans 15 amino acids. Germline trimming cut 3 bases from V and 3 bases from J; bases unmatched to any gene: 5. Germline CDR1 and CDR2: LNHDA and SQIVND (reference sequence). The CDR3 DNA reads TGTGCCAGTAGTATGGGACAGGTCTCAACAGATACGCAGTATTTT. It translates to CASSMGQVSTDTQYF.

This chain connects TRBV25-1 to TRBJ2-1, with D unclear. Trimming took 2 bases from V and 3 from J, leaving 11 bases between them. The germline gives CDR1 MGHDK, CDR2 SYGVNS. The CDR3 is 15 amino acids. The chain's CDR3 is CASSENKLVYNEQFF. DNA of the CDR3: TGTGCCAGCAGTGAAAATAAGCTGGTCTACAATGAGCAGTTCTTC.

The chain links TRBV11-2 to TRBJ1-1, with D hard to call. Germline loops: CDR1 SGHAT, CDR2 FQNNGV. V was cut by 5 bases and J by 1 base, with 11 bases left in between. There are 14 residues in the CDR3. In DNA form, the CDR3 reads TGTGCCAGCAGCATACTCATATCGAACACTGAAGCTTTCTTT. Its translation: CASSILISNTEAFF.

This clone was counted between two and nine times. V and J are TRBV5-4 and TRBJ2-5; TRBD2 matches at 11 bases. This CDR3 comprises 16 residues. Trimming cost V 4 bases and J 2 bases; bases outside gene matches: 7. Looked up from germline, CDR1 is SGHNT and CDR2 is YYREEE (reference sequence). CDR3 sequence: CASSTTGLAVQETQYF. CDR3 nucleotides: TGTGCCAGCAGCACTACGGGACTAGCGGTGCAAGAGACCCAGTACTTC.

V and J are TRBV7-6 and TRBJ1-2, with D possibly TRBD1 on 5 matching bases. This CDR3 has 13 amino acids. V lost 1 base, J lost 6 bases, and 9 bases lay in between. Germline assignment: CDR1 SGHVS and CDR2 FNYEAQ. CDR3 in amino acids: CASSLVPGNGYTF. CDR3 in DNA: TGTGCCAGCAGCTTAGTGCCAGGGAATGGCTACACCTTC.

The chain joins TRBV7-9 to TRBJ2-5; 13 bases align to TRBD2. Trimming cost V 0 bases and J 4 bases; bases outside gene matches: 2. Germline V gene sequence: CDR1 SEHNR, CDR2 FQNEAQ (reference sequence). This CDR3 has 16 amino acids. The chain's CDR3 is CASSLARLAGGETQYF. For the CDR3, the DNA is TGTGCCAGCAGCTTAGCCAGACTAGCGGGGGGAGAGACCCAGTACTTC.

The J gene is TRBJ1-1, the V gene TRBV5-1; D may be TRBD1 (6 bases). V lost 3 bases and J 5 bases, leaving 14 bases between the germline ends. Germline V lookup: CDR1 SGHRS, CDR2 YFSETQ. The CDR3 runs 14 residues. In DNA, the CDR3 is TGCGCCAGCAGCTCACAGGGATTTAGGACTGAAGCTTTCTTT. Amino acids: CASSSQGFRTEAFF.

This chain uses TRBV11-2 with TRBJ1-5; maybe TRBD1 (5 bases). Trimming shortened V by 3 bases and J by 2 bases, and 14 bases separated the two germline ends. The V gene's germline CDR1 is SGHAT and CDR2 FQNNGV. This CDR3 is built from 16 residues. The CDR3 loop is CASSLGTTGGNQPQHF. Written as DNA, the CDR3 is TGTGCCAGCAGCTTGGGCACCACAGGCGGCAATCAGCCCCAGCATTTT.

The CDR3 DNA sequence: TGTGCCAGCAGCTCCACACCCACAGATACGCAGTATTTT. It yields the protein CASSSTPTDTQYF. The gene calls are TRBV7-2 and TRBJ2-3; unclear D gene. Deletions cut 4 bases from V and 2 bases from J, with 7 bases between. CDR3 length: 13 amino acids. Germline V lookup: CDR1 SGHTA, CDR2 FQGNSA.

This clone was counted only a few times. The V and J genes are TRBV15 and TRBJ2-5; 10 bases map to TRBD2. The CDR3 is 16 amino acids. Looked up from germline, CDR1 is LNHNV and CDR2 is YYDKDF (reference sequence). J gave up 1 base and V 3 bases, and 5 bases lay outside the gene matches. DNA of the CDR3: TGTGCCACCAGCAGTGTAGCGGGGGGATTCCAAGAGACCCAGTACTTC. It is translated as CATSSVAGGFQETQYF.

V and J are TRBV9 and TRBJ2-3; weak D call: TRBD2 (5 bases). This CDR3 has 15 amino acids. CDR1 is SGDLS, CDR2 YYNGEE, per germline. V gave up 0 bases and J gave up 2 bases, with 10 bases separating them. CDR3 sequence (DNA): TGTGCCAGCAGCGTAGGAGCGAGGGTCACAGATACGCAGTATTTT. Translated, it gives CASSVGARVTDTQYF.

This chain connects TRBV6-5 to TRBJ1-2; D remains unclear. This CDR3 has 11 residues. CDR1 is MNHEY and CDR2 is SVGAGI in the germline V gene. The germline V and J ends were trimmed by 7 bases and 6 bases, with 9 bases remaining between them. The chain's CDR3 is CASIYGDGYTF. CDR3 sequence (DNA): TGTGCCAGCATATACGGAGATGGCTACACCTTC.

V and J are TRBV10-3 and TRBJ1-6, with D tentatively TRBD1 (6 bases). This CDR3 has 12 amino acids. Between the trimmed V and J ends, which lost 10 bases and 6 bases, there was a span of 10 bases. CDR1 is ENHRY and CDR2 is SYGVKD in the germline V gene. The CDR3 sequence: CATRTVNSPLHF. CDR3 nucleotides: TGTGCCACCCGGACAGTTAATTCACCCCTCCACTTT.

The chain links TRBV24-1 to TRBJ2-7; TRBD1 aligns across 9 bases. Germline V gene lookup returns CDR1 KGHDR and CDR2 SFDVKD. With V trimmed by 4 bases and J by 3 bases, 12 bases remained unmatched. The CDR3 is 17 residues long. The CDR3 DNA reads TGTGCCACCAGTGACTCCGGAGGGGACAGGGCCTTCTACGAGCAGTACTTC. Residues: CATSDSGGDRAFYEQYF.

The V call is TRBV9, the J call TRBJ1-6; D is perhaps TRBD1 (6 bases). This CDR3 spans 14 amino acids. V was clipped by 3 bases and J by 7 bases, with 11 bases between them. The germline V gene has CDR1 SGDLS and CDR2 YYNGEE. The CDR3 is CASSAGQPNSPLHF. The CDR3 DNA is TGTGCCAGCAGCGCCGGACAGCCAAATTCACCCCTCCACTTT.

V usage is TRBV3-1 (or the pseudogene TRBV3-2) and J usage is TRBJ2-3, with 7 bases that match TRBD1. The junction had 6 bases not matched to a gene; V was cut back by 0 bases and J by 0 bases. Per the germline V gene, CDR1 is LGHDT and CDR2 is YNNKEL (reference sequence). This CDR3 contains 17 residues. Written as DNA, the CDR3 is TGTGCCAGCAGCCAAGAGGGAAGGGGGCCGAGCACAGATACGCAGTATTTT. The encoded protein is CASSQEGRGPSTDTQYF.

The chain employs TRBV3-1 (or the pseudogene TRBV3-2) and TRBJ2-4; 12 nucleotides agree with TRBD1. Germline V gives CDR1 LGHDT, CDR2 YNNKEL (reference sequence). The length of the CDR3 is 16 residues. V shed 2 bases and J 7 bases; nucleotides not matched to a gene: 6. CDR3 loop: CASSQRDRGHLNIQYF. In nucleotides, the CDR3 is TGTGCCAGCAGCCAACGGGACAGGGGGCATTTGAACATTCAGTACTTC.

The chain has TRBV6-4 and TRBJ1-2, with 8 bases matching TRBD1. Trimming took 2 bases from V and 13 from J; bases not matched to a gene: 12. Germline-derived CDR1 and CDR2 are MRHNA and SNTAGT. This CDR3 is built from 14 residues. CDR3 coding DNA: TGTGCCAGCAGTGACCAACCTACCGGACAGGGTGTCACCTTC. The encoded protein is CASSDQPTGQGVTF.

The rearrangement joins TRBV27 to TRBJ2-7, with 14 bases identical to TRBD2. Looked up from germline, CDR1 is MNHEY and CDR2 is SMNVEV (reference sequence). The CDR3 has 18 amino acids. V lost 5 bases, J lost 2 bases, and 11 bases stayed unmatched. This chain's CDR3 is CASSPRLAGGRAAYEQYF. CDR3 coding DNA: TGTGCCAGCAGTCCTCGACTAGCGGGGGGGCGGGCGGCCTACGAGCAGTACTTC.

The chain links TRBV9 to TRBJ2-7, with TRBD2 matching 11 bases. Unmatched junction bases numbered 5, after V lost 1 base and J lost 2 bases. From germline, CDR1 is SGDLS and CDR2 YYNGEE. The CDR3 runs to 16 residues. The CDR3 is CASSVTQTSGAYEQYF. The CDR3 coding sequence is TGTGCCAGCAGCGTAACCCAGACTAGCGGGGCCTACGAGCAGTACTTC.

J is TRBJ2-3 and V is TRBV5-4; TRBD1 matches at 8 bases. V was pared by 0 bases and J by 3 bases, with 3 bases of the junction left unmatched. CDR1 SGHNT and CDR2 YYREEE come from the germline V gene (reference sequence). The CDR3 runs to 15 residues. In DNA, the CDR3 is TGTGCCAGCAGCTTGGCAACAGGGGGTACAGATACGCAGTATTTT. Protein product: CASSLATGGTDTQYF.